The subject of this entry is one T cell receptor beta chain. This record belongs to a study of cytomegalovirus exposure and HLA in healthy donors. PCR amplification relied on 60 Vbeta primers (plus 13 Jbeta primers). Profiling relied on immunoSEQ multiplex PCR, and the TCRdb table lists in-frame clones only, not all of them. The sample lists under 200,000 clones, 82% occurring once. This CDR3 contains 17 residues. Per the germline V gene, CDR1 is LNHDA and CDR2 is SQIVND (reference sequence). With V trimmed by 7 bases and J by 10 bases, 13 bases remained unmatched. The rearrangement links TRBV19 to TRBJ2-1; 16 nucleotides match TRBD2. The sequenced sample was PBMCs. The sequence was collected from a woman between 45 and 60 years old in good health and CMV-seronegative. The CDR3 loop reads CASTPGWGTSGGAEQFF. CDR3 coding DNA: TGTGCCAGTACTCCCGGGTGGGGGACTAGCGGGGGGGCCGAGCAGTTCTTC.